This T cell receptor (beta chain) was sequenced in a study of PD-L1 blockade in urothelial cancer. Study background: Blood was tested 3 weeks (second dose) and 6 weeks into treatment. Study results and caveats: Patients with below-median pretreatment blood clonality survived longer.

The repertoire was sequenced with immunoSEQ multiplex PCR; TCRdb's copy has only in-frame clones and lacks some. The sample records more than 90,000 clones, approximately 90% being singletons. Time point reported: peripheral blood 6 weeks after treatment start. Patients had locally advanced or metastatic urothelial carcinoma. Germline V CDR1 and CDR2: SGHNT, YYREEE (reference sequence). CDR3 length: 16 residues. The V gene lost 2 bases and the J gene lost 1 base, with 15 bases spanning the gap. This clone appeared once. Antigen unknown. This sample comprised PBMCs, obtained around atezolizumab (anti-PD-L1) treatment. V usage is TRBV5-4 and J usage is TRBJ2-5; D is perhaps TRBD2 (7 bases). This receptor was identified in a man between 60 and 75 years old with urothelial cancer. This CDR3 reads CASSLKGGGPQETQYF. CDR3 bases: TGTGCCAGCAGCTTAAAAGGGGGGGGTCCCCAAGAGACCCAGTACTTC.